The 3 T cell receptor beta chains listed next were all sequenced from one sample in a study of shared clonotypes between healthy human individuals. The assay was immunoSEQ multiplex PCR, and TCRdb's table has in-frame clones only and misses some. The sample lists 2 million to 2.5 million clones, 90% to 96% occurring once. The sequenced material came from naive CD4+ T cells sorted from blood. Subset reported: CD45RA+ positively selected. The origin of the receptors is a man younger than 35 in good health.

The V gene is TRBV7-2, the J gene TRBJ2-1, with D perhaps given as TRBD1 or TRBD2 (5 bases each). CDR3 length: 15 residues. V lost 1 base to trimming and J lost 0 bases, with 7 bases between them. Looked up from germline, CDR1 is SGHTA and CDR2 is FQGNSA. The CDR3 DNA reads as TGTGCCAGCAGCTTAGGGGGGATCTCCTACAATGAGCAGTTCTTC. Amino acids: CASSLGGISYNEQFF.

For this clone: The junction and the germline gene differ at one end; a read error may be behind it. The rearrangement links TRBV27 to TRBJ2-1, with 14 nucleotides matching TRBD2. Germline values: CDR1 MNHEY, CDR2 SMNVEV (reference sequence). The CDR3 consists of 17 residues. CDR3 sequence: CAGFSGTSGSLNNEQFF. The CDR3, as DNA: TGCGCTGGGTTTTCTGGGACTAGCGGGAGCCTCAACAATGAGCAGTTCTTC.

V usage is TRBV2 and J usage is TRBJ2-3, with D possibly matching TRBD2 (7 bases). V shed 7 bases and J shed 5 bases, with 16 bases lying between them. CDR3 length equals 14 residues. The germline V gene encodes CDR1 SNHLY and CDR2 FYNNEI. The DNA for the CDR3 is TGTGCCAGCAATTATGGAGGGGGGGAAGATACGCAGTATTTT. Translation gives CASNYGGGEDTQYF.